Below, 8 T cell receptor beta chains from the same sample are listed, as sequenced in a study of cytomegalovirus exposure and HLA in healthy donors. The table came from immunoSEQ multiplex PCR; TCRdb's copy has only in-frame clones and leaves some out. Here the sample spans around 250,000 clones, roughly 88% being singletons. What was sequenced was PBMCs. These receptors originate from a woman in her 30s in good health and CMV-seronegative.

The V and J genes are TRBV5-4 and TRBJ2-5; D possibly corresponds to TRBD1 (6 bases). CDR1 and CDR2 from the germline V gene are SGHNT and YYREEE (reference sequence). The CDR3 totals 15 residues. V was shortened by 2 bases and J by 5 bases, with 16 bases between the two germline ends. CDR3 nucleotide sequence: TGTGCCAGCAGCTTAGAGATAGGGGGAGCGGAGACCCAGTACTTC. This sequence encodes CASSLEIGGAETQYF. The full variable domain, in which reference TRBV5-4 and TRBJ2-5 provide the parts outside the CDR3, is ETGVTQSPTHLIKTRGQQVTLRCSSQSGHNTVSWYQQALGQGPQFIFQYYREEENGRGNFPPRFSGLQFPNYSSELNVNALELDDSALYLCASSLEIGGAETQYFGPGTRLLVL.

This rearrangement joins TRBV5-1 to TRBJ1-2; D is undetermined. Per germline, CDR1 SGHRS and CDR2 YFSETQ. The CDR3 is 16 residues long. V lost 0 bases and J lost 1, with 13 bases in between. CDR3: CASSLASPPGNYGYTF. The DNA of the CDR3 is TGCGCCAGCAGCTTGGCAAGCCCACCGGGTAACTATGGCTACACCTTC.

The chain combines TRBV6-5 with TRBJ2-3; D remains unclear. Germline V gene data show CDR1 as MNHEY and CDR2 as SVGAGI. This CDR3 has 16 amino acids. Trimming shortened V by 0 bases and J by 10 bases, and 20 bases separated the two germline ends. The CDR3 nucleotides read TGTGCCAGCAGTTACTCGATCTCCCCGGCCCCTTTGTCGCAGTATTTT. Protein product: CASSYSISPAPLSQYF.

The CDR3 nucleotides are TGTGCCTGGGGGGGACAGAGAGAGACCCAGTACTTC. Translation gives CAWGGQRETQYF. V and J are TRBV30 and TRBJ2-5; 7 positions match TRBD1. This CDR3 region has 12 residues. Per the germline V gene, CDR1 is GTSNPN and CDR2 is SVGIG (reference sequence). V shed 5 bases and J 4 bases; nucleotides not matched to a gene: 4.

This chain uses TRBV5-1 with TRBJ2-1; no clear D. The CDR3 spans 15 residues. Trimming took off 1 base at V and 0 bases at J, with 8 bases between the two ends. Germline CDR1 reads SGHRS; CDR2 reads YFSETQ. This chain's CDR3 is CASSLIPSSYNEQFF. For the CDR3, the DNA is TGCGCCAGCAGCTTGATACCGAGCTCCTACAATGAGCAGTTCTTC. Full variable domain (missing parts from reference TRBV5-1 and TRBJ2-1): KAGVTQTPRYLIKTRGQQVTLSCSPISGHRSVSWYQQTPGQGLQFLFEYFSETQRNKGNFPGRFSGRQFSNSRSEMNVSTLELGDSALYLCASSLIPSSYNEQFFGPGTRLTVL.

V gene TRBV19 combines with J gene TRBJ1-1, with D perhaps TRBD1 (5 bases). Germline V gene sequence: CDR1 LNHDA, CDR2 SQIVND (reference sequence). The CDR3 is 14 amino acids. V was clipped by 8 bases and J by 2 bases, with 15 bases between them. The CDR3 protein is CASGNWGGNTEAFF. The DNA of the CDR3 is TGTGCCAGTGGTAACTGGGGGGGAAACACTGAAGCTTTCTTT.

The genes are TRBV27 and TRBJ2-5; a weak D match, TRBD2 (5 bases). The CDR3 totals 15 residues. The V gene lost 2 bases and the J gene lost 5 bases, with 15 bases spanning the gap. Germline loops: CDR1 MNHEY, CDR2 SMNVEV (reference sequence). The CDR3 bases are TGTGCCAGCAGTTTAGTCTTTCGGGGTCGGGAGACCCAGTACTTC. The encoded protein is CASSLVFRGRETQYF.

This chain joins TRBV9 and TRBJ2-7, with TRBD1 matching 9 bases. Germline CDR1 reads SGDLS; CDR2 reads YYNGEE. V shed 3 bases and J 3 bases; nucleotides not matched to a gene: 7. The CDR3 covers 15 residues. CDR3 in amino acids: CASSAGTGTIYEQYF. The CDR3 DNA reads as TGTGCCAGCAGCGCCGGGACAGGGACGATCTACGAGCAGTACTTC.